This T cell receptor (beta chain) was recovered during a study of CD8 T cells in Susac syndrome. V was pared by 6 bases and J by 3 bases, with 15 bases between. Germline V gene sequence: CDR1 MNHNY, CDR2 SVGAGI (reference sequence). This CDR3 contains 14 residues. About 0.5 to 1 ug RNA was reverse transcribed with random hexamers. TCRdb independently ran MiXCR on the immunoSEQ multiplex PCR reads; one entry per CDR3 protein. This table has approximately 130,000 distinct CDR3 sequences, roughly 94% appearing once. The source of this sequence is a human donor in good health. The sequenced material came from CD4+ T cells from PBMCs. The chain employs TRBV6-6 and TRBJ2-7; no clear D gene. CDR3 amino acids: CASSQEIPIYEQYF. CDR3 DNA sequence: TGTGCCAGCAGCCAGGAAATCCCCATCTACGAGCAGTACTTC.